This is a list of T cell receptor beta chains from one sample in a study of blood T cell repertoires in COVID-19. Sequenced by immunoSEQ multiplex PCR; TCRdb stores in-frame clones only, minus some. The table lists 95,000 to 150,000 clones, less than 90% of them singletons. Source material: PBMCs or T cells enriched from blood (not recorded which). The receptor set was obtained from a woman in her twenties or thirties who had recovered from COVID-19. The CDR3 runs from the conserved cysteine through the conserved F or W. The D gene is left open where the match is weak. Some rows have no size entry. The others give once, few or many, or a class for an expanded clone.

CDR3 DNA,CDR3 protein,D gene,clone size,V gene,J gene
TGTGCCAGCAGCTCCAGGCGGGGGACTAGCGGGAGGAGCTCCTACGAGCAGTACTTC,CASSSRRGTSGRSSYEQYF,TRBD2,.,TRBV7-9,TRBJ2-7
TGTGCCAGCAGCCCAAAGGGACTAGCGGGAAGGACAGATACGCAGTATTTT,CASSPKGLAGRTDTQYF,TRBD2,.,TRBV7-9,TRBJ2-3
TGTGCCAGCAGCTTTCCGCAGGGAACCACAGATACGCAGTATTTT,CASSFPQGTTDTQYF,.,.,TRBV5-4,TRBJ2-3
TGTGCCAGCAGCAACCTGGGGACTAGCGGGAGGGCGGAGGTTGAGCAGTTCTTC,CASSNLGTSGRAEVEQFF,TRBD2,.,TRBV7-9,TRBJ2-1
TGCGCCAGCAGCGTAAGCCTTCGGCGGGGGGCGTCCTACAATGAGCAGTTCTTC,CASSVSLRRGASYNEQFF,TRBD2,.,TRBV4-1,TRBJ2-1
TGCGCCAGCAGCTTGGAGGGGACTAGCGGGAGGGCCGGCACAGATACGCAGTATTTT,CASSLEGTSGRAGTDTQYF,TRBD2,.,TRBV5-1,TRBJ2-3
TGTGCCAGCAGTTTGGCTAGCAATCAGCCCCAGCATTTT,CASSLASNQPQHF,.,.,TRBV12-3/TRBV12-4,TRBJ1-5
TGTGCCAGCAGCCATGGCGGCCCGGAGCCCCAGCATTTT,CASSHGGPEPQHF,.,.,TRBV7-9,TRBJ1-5
TGTGCCAGCAGCCGGACAGGGTCTCAGCCCCAGCATTTT,CASSRTGSQPQHF,TRBD1,.,TRBV7-9,TRBJ1-5
TGTGCCATCAGTGAGAACAGGGTTGCACTACACGAGCAGTACTTC,CAISENRVALHEQYF,.,.,TRBV10-3,TRBJ2-7
TGTGCCAGCAGCCGTAAACAGGACTCCTACGAGCAGTACTTC,CASSRKQDSYEQYF,.,.,TRBV4-2,TRBJ2-7
TGTGCCACCAGCAGAGATTTTCAGGGGTTTGGCTACACCTTC,CATSRDFQGFGYTF,.,once,TRBV15,TRBJ1-2
TGTGCCAGCAGCTTCGGACAGTATAGCAATCAGCCCCAGCATTTT,CASSFGQYSNQPQHF,.,.,TRBV27,TRBJ1-5
TGTGCCAGCAGTGAATCAACGGGACACCAATTCTATGGCTACACCTTC,CASSESTGHQFYGYTF,.,.,TRBV6-1,TRBJ1-2
TGTGCCATCAGTGAGACGGGACAGGGGAGACGTGGCTACACCTTC,CAISETGQGRRGYTF,TRBD1,.,TRBV10-3,TRBJ1-2
TGTGCAAGCAAGGGGTATGGGTACCAGGCCCTCACAGATACGCAGTATTTT,CASKGYGYQALTDTQYF,.,.,TRBV28,TRBJ2-3
TGTGCCAGCAGCTTAGGGGACAGCCTGACCTACGAGCAGTACTTC,CASSLGDSLTYEQYF,TRBD1,.,TRBV11-3,TRBJ2-7
TGCGCCAGCAGCCCTCGGGGACAGGGAGTTTCTGACATTCAGTACTTC,CASSPRGQGVSDIQYF,TRBD1,.,TRBV5-1,TRBJ2-4
TGTGCCAGTAGTTCCTCAGGGTTAAAGGCTGAGCAGTTCTTC,CASSSSGLKAEQFF,.,.,TRBV19,TRBJ2-1
TGTGCCAGCAGCGGGGGGGCCTATGGCAAAAACATTCAGTACTTC,CASSGGAYGKNIQYF,.,.,TRBV21-1,TRBJ2-4
TGCGCCAGCAGCCAAGACGAAGCTTGGGGCTCGGGCATTGAAGCTTTCTTT,CASSQDEAWGSGIEAFF,.,.,TRBV4-3,TRBJ1-1
TGTGCCAGCAGTTACGGTCGAGGCCAGCCCCAGCATTTT,CASSYGRGQPQHF,.,few,TRBV6-5,TRBJ1-5
TGTGCCAGCAGCCGGGACAGGGACACTGAAGCTTTCTTT,CASSRDRDTEAFF,TRBD1,.,TRBV2,TRBJ1-1
TGTGCCAGCAGTTACGTCATTCCGCTGGGCCCCTACGAGCAGTACTTC,CASSYVIPLGPYEQYF,.,.,TRBV6-2/TRBV6-3,TRBJ2-7
TGTGCCAGCAGCTTACAGGAGGGTTCAAGCACAGATACGCAGTATTTT,CASSLQEGSSTDTQYF,.,.,TRBV7-9,TRBJ2-3
TGTGCCAGCAGCTTAACGGGACAGGGGTCCTACGAGCAGTACTTC,CASSLTGQGSYEQYF,TRBD1,.,TRBV7-3,TRBJ2-7
TGTGCCAGCAGCCGAACAGGGTCTGACTATGGCTACACCTTC,CASSRTGSDYGYTF,.,once,TRBV7-9,TRBJ1-2
TGTGCCAGCACCACCTGGGGGGCTAGCGGGGACACCTACGAGCAGTACTTC,CASTTWGASGDTYEQYF,TRBD2,.,TRBV2,TRBJ2-7
TGTGCCAGCAGTGAAGATTGGAAAGCGACCGGGGAGCTGTTTTTT,CASSEDWKATGELFF,.,.,TRBV2,TRBJ2-2
TGCGCCAGCAGCCAGGGCCCGCGGACAGCTCAGAGGCATCTGTTTTTT,CASSQGPRTAQRHLFF,.,few,TRBV4-1,TRBJ1-4
TGTGCCAGCAGTTTTACAGGGGGGAATGGCTACACCTTC,CASSFTGGNGYTF,TRBD1,.,TRBV28,TRBJ1-2
TGTGCCAGCAGTTACTCCGGCGGGAGAGGGAATGAGCAGTTCTTC,CASSYSGGRGNEQFF,TRBD2,few,TRBV6-2/TRBV6-3,TRBJ2-1
TGTGCCAGCAGCCTACCACGCGGGAGGGATGGCACCGGGGAGCTGTTTTTT,CASSLPRGRDGTGELFF,TRBD2,.,TRBV7-3,TRBJ2-2
TGTGCCAGTAGGGACAGGCCGATCACTGAAGCTTTCTTT,CASRDRPITEAFF,TRBD1,.,TRBV19,TRBJ1-1
TGTGCCAGCAGTTTTCGGGCAGGGAACTACAATGAGCAGTTCTTC,CASSFRAGNYNEQFF,.,.,TRBV27,TRBJ2-1
TGTGCCAGCAGTGAGACAGGTTATGGCTACACCTTC,CASSETGYGYTF,.,.,TRBV2,TRBJ1-2
TGTGCCAGCAGCTTAAGAGGGGGGACAGAAGAGACCCAGTACTTC,CASSLRGGTEETQYF,.,.,TRBV11-2,TRBJ2-5
TGTGCCAGCAGCTTAGCGCGAAGGACTAGCGGGAGTATTTCCTACAATGAGCAGTTCTTC,CASSLARRTSGSISYNEQFF,TRBD2,.,TRBV7-2,TRBJ2-1
TGCGCCAGCAGCTTTACATGGAGCGGGGAGCTGTTTTTT,CASSFTWSGELFF,.,.,TRBV5-1,TRBJ2-2
TGTGCCAGCAGCCCTAGTAAGCGAGTCTACGAGCAGTACTTC,CASSPSKRVYEQYF,.,once,TRBV11-2,TRBJ2-7
TGTGCCAGCAGTCCGACTAGCGGGAGCTGGAATGAGCAGTTCTTC,CASSPTSGSWNEQFF,TRBD2,.,TRBV7-7,TRBJ2-1
TGTGCCAGCAGCTTGGACAGGCAGGAGGGTTCACCCCTCCACTTT,CASSLDRQEGSPLHF,.,.,TRBV5-4,TRBJ1-6
TGCGCCAGCAGCCAAGAGGCGGAAAATGAGCAGTTCTTC,CASSQEAENEQFF,.,.,TRBV4-3,TRBJ2-1
TGTGCCAGCTCTACTCAGGGATCGGGACAGGGCCATTTATACGAGCAGTACTTC,CASSTQGSGQGHLYEQYF,TRBD1,.,TRBV5-4,TRBJ2-7
TGTGCCAGCAGTGAACAGGAGCGTGACAGCAATCAGCCCCAGCATTTT,CASSEQERDSNQPQHF,.,many,TRBV6-4,TRBJ1-5